These T cell receptor beta chains were read from a single sample in a study of PD-L1 blockade in urothelial cancer. Profiled with immunoSEQ multiplex PCR; TCRdb holds only in-frame clones, not every one. The table shows about 79,000 clones, with approximately 86% occurring only once. The specimen comprised PBMCs, sampled around atezolizumab (anti-PD-L1) treatment. The receptor set was obtained from a man in his sixties with urothelial cancer. Both conserved end residues are part of each CDR3. D genes are given only for firm matches. Some rows mark clone size as missing; the rest say once, few, many or name a class of expanded clone.

CDR3nt | CDR3aa | j_gene | abundance | v_gene | d_gene
TGCGCCAGCAGCCAGGACGGGACAGGGCGATTAGTTAGCTACACCTTC | CASSQDGTGRLVSYTF | TRBJ1-2 | once | TRBV4-3 | TRBD1
TGTGCCAGTAGTATCAGGGGACGAAATGAAAAACTGTTTTTT | CASSIRGRNEKLFF | TRBJ1-4 | NA | TRBV19 | NA
TGTGCCTGGAGTGACCCCAGGGGAATGAATTCACCCCTCCACTTT | CAWSDPRGMNSPLHF | TRBJ1-6 | NA | TRBV30 | NA
TGTGCCATCAGCGGGGACAGAAACCTTAATTCACCCCTCCACTTT | CAISGDRNLNSPLHF | TRBJ1-6 | NA | TRBV10-3 | TRBD1
TGTGCCTGGAGTGCCCCCCGGGTGCTAGCGGGGGGCAATGAGCAGTTCTTC | CAWSAPRVLAGGNEQFF | TRBJ2-1 | NA | TRBV30 | TRBD2
TGTGCCAGTACTAACCCCTTAGGGCGAGGGGACTCAGATACGCAGTATTTT | CASTNPLGRGDSDTQYF | TRBJ2-3 | NA | TRBV19 | NA
TGTGCCAGCAGTTACTCGCACAGGCTGAACACTGAAGCTTTCTTT | CASSYSHRLNTEAFF | TRBJ1-1 | NA | TRBV6-6 | NA
TGCAGCGTGCAGGGGGCAGGCAATCAGCCCCAGCATTTT | CSVQGAGNQPQHF | TRBJ1-5 | NA | TRBV29-1 | TRBD1
TGCAGCGCCGGTGGGGGGGGCGGTAGCACAGATACGCAGTATTTT | CSAGGGGGSTDTQYF | TRBJ2-3 | NA | TRBV29-1 | NA
TGTGCCAGCAGCCGAGGGGGCGGCTACACCTTC | CASSRGGGYTF | TRBJ1-2 | NA | TRBV7-2 | TRBD1
TGTGCCAGCAGCTCCGGGACAGGGGTTTTCTATGGCTACACCTTC | CASSSGTGVFYGYTF | TRBJ1-2 | once | TRBV2 | TRBD1
TGTGCCAGTAGTATAGATCTCGAGGATACGCAGTATTTT | CASSIDLEDTQYF | TRBJ2-3 | NA | TRBV19 | NA
TGTGCCAGCAGCTTAGGGTCGACAAAAACCTACGAGCAGTACTTC | CASSLGSTKTYEQYF | TRBJ2-7 | NA | TRBV7-6 | NA
TGTGCTAGCAGCCCAGGAGGGATCACCTCTGGAAACACCATATATTTT | CASSPGGITSGNTIYF | TRBJ1-3 | NA | TRBV7-7 | NA
TGTGCCAGCAGTCGGGACATCGGAAAGACAGAGCAGTACTTC | CASSRDIGKTEQYF | TRBJ2-7 | NA | TRBV6-1 | NA
TGTGCCAGCAGTGAAGCGGGGAGGGGGACAGGGAAAGAGACCCAGTACTTC | CASSEAGRGTGKETQYF | TRBJ2-5 | NA | TRBV2 | TRBD1